What follows are 20 T cell receptor beta chains derived from one specimen sequenced in a study of cytomegalovirus exposure and HLA in healthy donors. Use of 60 Vbeta and 13 Jbeta primers characterized the PCR. Repertoires were generated with immunoSEQ multiplex PCR, while TCRdb's copy carries only in-frame clones and drops some. Of under 200,000 clones listed, over 65% are singletons. The sample comprised PBMCs. These TCRs come from a man in his forties or fifties in good health and CMV-seropositive.

The chain joins TRBV6-5 to TRBJ2-7; the D gene is possibly TRBD1 (7 bases). Trimming pared 8 bases from V and 7 bases from J, leaving 18 bases between. The V gene's germline CDR1 is MNHEY and CDR2 SVGAGI. The CDR3 consists of 13 residues. The CDR3 bases are TGTGCCAGCGGGGGGCCGGGACAGCTTGAGCAGTACTTC. It translates to CASGGPGQLEQYF.

This clone was recorded a few times. This chain uses TRBV7-9 with TRBJ1-4, with 8 bases identical to TRBD1. V lost 4 bases to trimming and J lost 2 bases; unmatched junction nucleotides: 3. The germline CDR1 and CDR2 sequences are SEHNR and FQNEAQ (reference sequence). The CDR3 loop spans 15 amino acids. CDR3 bases: TGTGCCAGCAGCTCGCGGACAGGGACTAATGAAAAACTGTTTTTT. It translates to CASSSRTGTNEKLFF. Filled out from reference TRBV7-9 and TRBJ1-4, the complete variable domain reads DTGVSQNPRHKITKRGQNVTFRCDPISEHNRLYWYRQTLGQGPEFLTYFQNEAQLEKSRLLSDRFSAERPKGSFSTLEIQRTEQGDSAMYLCASSSRTGTNEKLFFGSGTQLSVL.

V and J are TRBV6-5 and TRBJ2-1; 10 positions agree with TRBD1. From germline, CDR1 is MNHEY and CDR2 SVGAGI. The CDR3 has 14 residues. The junction had 7 bases not matched to a gene; V was cut back by 5 bases and J by 9 bases. CDR3 loop: CASSLLDRGTEQFF. In DNA form, the CDR3 reads TGTGCCAGCAGTCTCCTGGACAGGGGGACTGAGCAGTTCTTC.

The V gene is TRBV6-6, the J gene TRBJ2-7; no reliable D call. The CDR3 has 15 amino acids. V lost 7 bases and J lost 1, with 17 bases in between. The germline CDR1 and CDR2 sequences are MNHNY and SVGAGI (reference sequence). The CDR3 DNA reads as TGTGCCAGCACCGACCGAGACACCTATTCCTACGAGCAGTACTTC. This codes for CASTDRDTYSYEQYF.

J is TRBJ2-1 and V is TRBV28; TRBD2 aligns across 14 bases. Per germline, CDR1 MDHEN and CDR2 SYDVKM. The CDR3 consists of 15 residues. Germline trimming cut 6 bases from V and 10 bases from J; bases unmatched to any gene: 8. The CDR3 bases are TGTGCCAGCAGCCCCCCGGGACTAGCGGGAGACGAGCAGTTCTTC. Encoded protein: CASSPPGLAGDEQFF.

The chain joins TRBV7-2 to TRBJ2-3; 8 bases are shared with TRBD2. This CDR3 has 16 amino acids. J was trimmed by 2 bases and V by 1 base; bases with no gene match: 5. Per the germline V gene, CDR1 is SGHTA and CDR2 is FQGNSA. The CDR3 nucleotides are TGTGCCAGCAGCTTAGTTTTGCGGGGGGACACAGATACGCAGTATTTT. Translated, it gives CASSLVLRGDTDTQYF.

V and J are TRBV19 and TRBJ2-1; TRBD2 might be the D (6 bases). The CDR3 sequence is 14 residues long. The V end was cut by 6 bases, the J end by 10 bases, with 19 bases between. CDR1 and CDR2 from the germline V gene are LNHDA and SQIVND (reference sequence). Here the CDR3 reads CASSPRGGLVEQFF. Written as DNA, the CDR3 is TGTGCCAGTAGCCCTCGTGGGGGACTGGTAGAGCAGTTCTTC.

In its sample, this clone was seen once. The gene calls are TRBV28 and TRBJ2-7; D not certain. Per germline, CDR1 MDHEN and CDR2 SYDVKM. The V end lost 4 bases, the J end lost 4 bases, and 8 bases lay between the germline ends. The CDR3 covers 12 residues. The CDR3 loop is CASSSPLYEQYF. For the CDR3, the DNA is TGTGCCAGCAGTTCCCCCTTATACGAGCAGTACTTC.

V usage is TRBV6-5 and J usage is TRBJ1-2; D may be TRBD1 (6 bases). Germline loops: CDR1 MNHEY, CDR2 SVGAGI. CDR3 length: 14 amino acids. Trimming removed 0 bases at V and 7 bases at J, with 12 bases between. The CDR3 DNA reads as TGTGCCAGCAGTTACTCGCTAGTAGGGGGTGGCTACACCTTC. Translation: CASSYSLVGGGYTF.

The V call is TRBV7-3, the J call TRBJ1-6; the D gene is possibly TRBD1 (5 bases). Between the trimmed V and J ends, which lost 5 bases and 7 bases, there was a span of 12 bases. The length of the CDR3 is 14 residues. CDR1 and CDR2 from the germline V gene are SGHTA and FQGTGA. The CDR3 loop is CASSAQGTNSPLHF. The CDR3 nucleotides read TGTGCCAGCAGCGCCCAGGGCACCAATTCACCCCTCCACTTT.

The gene calls are TRBV29-1 and TRBJ2-2, with D hard to call. V gave up 5 bases and J gave up 5 bases, with 9 bases separating them. Germline CDR1 SQVTM, CDR2 ANQGSEA. The CDR3 has 12 amino acids. In DNA, the CDR3 is TGCAGCGTTTCTAGAACGACCGGGGAGCTGTTTTTT. The encoded protein is CSVSRTTGELFF.

This clone was recorded once. J is TRBJ1-3 and V is TRBV2; D is perhaps TRBD1 (5 bases). This CDR3 has 15 amino acids. Per germline, CDR1 SNHLY and CDR2 FYNNEI. V lost 3 bases and J 2 bases, leaving 11 bases between the germline ends. The CDR3 here is CASSERDFTGNTIYF. Written as DNA, the CDR3 is TGTGCCAGCAGTGAGAGGGACTTTACTGGAAACACCATATATTTT.

V usage is TRBV6-5 and J usage is TRBJ1-4; perhaps TRBD1 as D (5 bases). V was clipped by 6 bases and J by 0 bases, with 5 bases between them. The CDR3 is 13 amino acids. The germline CDR1 and CDR2 sequences are MNHEY and SVGAGI. CDR3 sequence: CASRDTTNEKLFF. DNA for the CDR3: TGTGCCAGCAGGGACACAACTAATGAAAAACTGTTTTTT.

This clone was seen only a few times. This chain uses TRBV10-3 with TRBJ1-2; D is ambiguous. Trimming took 4 bases from V and 9 from J, leaving 9 bases between them. The germline V gene encodes CDR1 ENHRY and CDR2 SYGVKD. This CDR3 has 11 amino acids. In nucleotides, the CDR3 is TGTGCCATCAGTGGCGGGAGGAGCTACACCTTC. This gives the protein CAISGGRSYTF.

The chain uses TRBV6-5 and TRBJ1-6; D is possibly TRBD1 (5 bases). This CDR3 contains 14 residues. Trimming cost V 6 bases and J 7 bases, with 13 bases left between them. CDR1 and CDR2 from the germline V gene are MNHEY and SVGAGI. Here the CDR3 DNA reads TGTGCCAGCAGACGACAGCTAGTAAATTCACCCCTCCACTTT. The encoded protein is CASRRQLVNSPLHF.

The chain has TRBV7-2 and TRBJ2-5, with TRBD2 matching over 7 bases. Trimming at V came to 5 bases and at J to 2 bases, leaving 5 bases not matched to a gene. Per the germline V gene, CDR1 is SGHTA and CDR2 is FQGNSA. This CDR3 contains 14 residues. The CDR3 bases are TGTGCCAGCAGCACTACTAGCGCGCAAGAGACCCAGTACTTC. Translated, it gives CASSTTSAQETQYF.

This CDR3 is CASSNRLFGTGGYEQYF. Written as DNA, the CDR3 is TGCGCCAGCAGCAACAGACTTTTCGGGACAGGGGGCTACGAGCAGTACTTC. The rearrangement joins TRBV5-1 to TRBJ2-7, with 11 bases matching TRBD1. The CDR3 runs to 17 residues. V lost 4 bases and J lost 3; bases outside the gene matches: 12. The germline gives CDR1 SGHRS, CDR2 YFSETQ.

The chain uses TRBV10-3 and TRBJ2-1; TRBD2 aligns across 13 bases. V gave up 0 bases and J gave up 2 bases; unmatched junction bases: 10. CDR1 and CDR2 from the germline V gene are ENHRY and SYGVKD. The CDR3 consists of 20 residues. CDR3 sequence reads: CAISESEGLAGYGAYNEQFF. DNA of the CDR3: TGTGCCATCAGTGAGTCAGAGGGACTAGCGGGGTATGGGGCCTACAATGAGCAGTTCTTC.

This CDR3 reads CASSDGTGVFTQYF. The DNA of the CDR3 is TGTGCCAGTAGCGATGGGACAGGGGTTTTTACGCAGTATTTT. This rearrangement joins TRBV19 to TRBJ2-3; TRBD1 matches 10 bases. Looked up from germline, CDR1 is LNHDA and CDR2 is SQIVND (reference sequence). CDR3 length: 14 residues. Trimming removed 6 bases from V and 8 bases from J; junction bases left unmatched: 8.

This clone turned up a few times. The CDR3 nucleotides read TGTGCCAGCAGCCACGGGGGGCCTCCCACAGATACGCAGTATTTT. This sequence encodes CASSHGGPPTDTQYF. The chain recombines TRBV5-4 with TRBJ2-3; a weak D match, TRBD2 (7 bases). The CDR3 contains 15 residues. The ends were cut back, 4 bases at V and 2 bases at J, with 14 bases in the middle. From germline, CDR1 is SGHNT and CDR2 YYREEE (reference sequence).